This is a list of T cell receptor beta chains from one sample in a study of blood T cell repertoires in COVID-19. Sequencing used immunoSEQ multiplex PCR; TCRdb keeps in-frame clones, though not all of them. The sample lists some 150,000 clones; 82% were seen once. The sample consisted of peripheral blood. These receptors all come from an older woman with acute or convalescent COVID-19. Both conserved end residues are part of each CDR3. The D gene is left open where the match is weak. Not all rows give a size; the values are once, few, many and, for expanded clones, a class.

TRBJ1-5	once	16	TRBV27	NA	CASSLSTENSNQPQHF	TGTGCCAGCAGTTTATCGACAGAGAATAGCAATCAGCCCCAGCATTTT
TRBJ2-5	NA	13	TRBV5-1	NA	CASSLGQQETQYF	TGCGCCAGCAGCCTGGGGCAGCAAGAGACCCAGTACTTC
TRBJ1-5	NA	14	TRBV6-5	NA	CASSYSAGIQPQHF	TGTGCCAGCAGTTACTCCGCAGGGATTCAGCCCCAGCATTTT
TRBJ1-1	NA	15	TRBV6-5	TRBD1	CATNRDRKPASEAFF	TGTGCCACTAACCGGGACAGGAAACCTGCATCTGAAGCTTTCTTT
TRBJ2-2	NA	14	TRBV6-5	NA	CASKRPVNTGELFF	TGTGCCAGCAAGAGGCCAGTTAACACCGGGGAGCTGTTTTTT
TRBJ1-2	NA	11	TRBV7-9	NA	CASSLVEGYTF	TGTGCCAGCAGCTTAGTGGAGGGCTACACCTTC
TRBJ2-1	NA	16	TRBV5-6	NA	CASSLAKDGRNNEQFF	TGTGCCAGCAGCTTGGCGAAAGACGGGAGAAACAATGAGCAGTTCTTC
TRBJ1-2	NA	14	TRBV14	NA	CASSQVAATYGYTF	TGTGCTAGCAGCCAAGTCGCGGCCACCTATGGCTACACCTTC
TRBJ2-2	NA	15	TRBV21-1	NA	CASLGGGPNTGELFF	TGTGCCAGCCTTGGCGGGGGGCCTAACACCGGGGAGCTGTTTTTT
TRBJ1-2	NA	15	TRBV5-4	TRBD1	CASNPWGRQGDGYTF	TGTGCCAGCAACCCTTGGGGTAGACAGGGCGATGGCTACACCTTC
TRBJ2-7	NA	13	TRBV18	TRBD2	CASSQGGSYEQYF	TGTGCCAGCTCACAGGGAGGGTCCTACGAGCAGTACTTC
TRBJ2-6	NA	16	TRBV10-3	TRBD1	CATTGTGDSGANVLTF	TGTGCCACCACAGGGACAGGGGACTCTGGGGCCAACGTCCTGACTTTC
TRBJ1-5	NA	16	TRBV28	NA	CATQLYPRDFNQPQHF	TGTGCCACCCAACTCTACCCGAGGGACTTTAATCAGCCCCAGCATTTT
TRBJ1-2	NA	17	TRBV3-1/TRBV3-2	NA	CASSQDSGGAGPKGYTF	TGTGCCAGCAGCCAAGATTCGGGGGGCGCTGGCCCGAAGGGCTACACCTTC
TRBJ1-6	NA	16	TRBV2	NA	CASTRTLSSYNSPLHF	TGTGCCAGCACCCGAACCCTGAGCTCCTATAATTCACCCCTCCACTTT
TRBJ1-2	once	14	TRBV18	NA	CASSQEVSNYGYTF	TGTGCCAGCTCACAGGAGGTGTCGAACTATGGCTACACCTTC
TRBJ2-1	NA	15	TRBV5-6	NA	CASTLGGRGYNEQFF	TGTGCCAGCACCCTTGGGGGGAGAGGGTACAATGAGCAGTTCTTC
TRBJ2-7	NA	15	TRBV28	TRBD1	CASRSPGQGTHEQYF	TGTGCCAGCAGATCACCGGGACAGGGTACCCACGAGCAGTACTTC
TRBJ2-7	once	14	TRBV5-1	NA	CASSLAGTSYEQYF	TGCGCCAGCAGCTTGGCCGGGACAAGTTACGAGCAGTACTTC
TRBJ1-2	NA	14	TRBV28	TRBD1	CASSLADRVNGYTF	TGTGCCAGCAGTTTAGCGGACAGGGTGAATGGCTACACCTTC
TRBJ2-3	NA	16	TRBV9	TRBD2	CASSATSGGLTDTQYF	TGTGCCAGCAGCGCCACTAGCGGGGGGCTGACAGATACGCAGTATTTT
TRBJ1-5	NA	16	TRBV30	TRBD1	CAWSAGPGTGDQPQHF	TGTGCCTGGAGTGCGGGTCCTGGGACAGGGGATCAGCCCCAGCATTTT
TRBJ1-3	once	15	TRBV6-5	NA	CASAFGQSSGNTIYF	TGTGCCAGCGCCTTCGGACAGTCCTCTGGAAACACCATATATTTT
TRBJ1-2	NA	13	TRBV19	TRBD1	CASSRGQYYGYTF	TGTGCCAGTAGTAGGGGACAGTACTATGGCTACACCTTC
TRBJ1-1	NA	14	TRBV5-1	TRBD1	CASSLAPQGDEAFF	TGCGCCAGCAGCTTGGCTCCTCAGGGGGATGAAGCTTTCTTT
TRBJ1-1	NA	14	TRBV11-2	NA	CASSLESRNTEAFF	TGTGCCAGCAGCTTAGAGTCTCGGAACACTGAAGCTTTCTTT
TRBJ2-1	NA	19	TRBV9	NA	CASSRTVAQGSGSYNEQFF	TGTGCCAGCAGCCGCACTGTTGCACAGGGAAGTGGGTCCTACAATGAGCAGTTCTTC
TRBJ2-6	NA	22	TRBV7-3	TRBD1	CASRPFSGTGPLLSSGANVLTF	TGTGCCAGCAGACCGTTTTCCGGGACAGGACCCCTCTTAAGCTCTGGGGCCAACGTCCTGACTTTC
TRBJ1-2	NA	15	TRBV19	NA	CASSVVPTGPYGYTF	TGTGCCAGTAGTGTCGTCCCGACAGGCCCCTATGGCTACACCTTC
TRBJ2-1	once	14	TRBV11-3	NA	CASSSLRGNNEQFF	TGTGCCAGCAGCTCTCTCCGGGGGAACAATGAGCAGTTCTTC
TRBJ1-1	once	15	TRBV5-6	NA	CASSLFPGVGNEAFF	TGTGCCAGCAGCTTGTTCCCAGGGGTCGGCAATGAAGCTTTCTTT
TRBJ1-5	NA	13	TRBV18	NA	CASSRGDSQPQHF	TGTGCCAGCTCGCGGGGAGACAGTCAGCCCCAGCATTTT
TRBJ2-2	NA	15	TRBV28	NA	CASSFRLPNTGELFF	TGTGCCAGCAGTTTTCGACTACCGAACACCGGGGAGCTGTTTTTT
TRBJ2-2	NA	13	TRBV19	NA	CASSFEVTGELFF	TGTGCCAGTAGTTTTGAGGTCACCGGGGAGCTGTTTTTT
TRBJ1-3	NA	16	TRBV7-6	NA	CASSPRTDPPGNTIYF	TGTGCCAGCAGCCCCCGTACAGATCCTCCTGGAAACACCATATATTTT